This entry lists 25 T cell receptor beta chains sequenced from one sample in a study of blood T cell repertoires in COVID-19 (dated by TCRdb to the early 2020s). Library creation used the immunoSEQ multiplex PCR assay. TCRdb retrieved this table from immuneACCESS and kept in-frame rearrangements only. Not all clones are present; in checked studies, unresolved V genes account for under half, and no reason is known for the remainder. In all, the sample holds some 370,000 clones, and around 90% of those were seen once. 5% to 8.5% of the sample is held by the ten biggest clonotypes. The source material was peripheral blood. The receptor set was obtained from a man younger than 35 with active or convalescent COVID-19.

The chain uses TRBV5-6 and TRBJ1-6; weak D call: TRBD1 (6 bases). The V gene's germline CDR1 is SGHDT and CDR2 YYEEEE. The ends were cut back, 0 bases at V and 5 bases at J, with 15 bases in the middle. The CDR3 has 17 amino acids. The CDR3 DNA is TGTGCCAGCAGCTTGGGGGGCAGGGGTGGTCATAATTCACCCCTCCACTTT. Its translation is CASSLGGRGGHNSPLHF.

This chain joins TRBV6-1 and TRBJ2-7, with a tentative D call TRBD2 (5 bases). Per germline, CDR1 MNHNS and CDR2 SASEGT. V dropped 1 base and J dropped 1 base, with 14 bases sitting between them. CDR3 size: 16 residues. The chain's CDR3 is CASSEVDRGFSYEQYF. The CDR3 DNA sequence: TGTGCCAGCAGTGAAGTAGACCGGGGTTTTTCCTACGAGCAGTACTTC.

V gene TRBV19 combines with J gene TRBJ2-2; a weak D match, TRBD1 (5 bases). This CDR3 is built from 14 residues. CDR1 is LNHDA and CDR2 is SQIVND in the germline V gene (reference sequence). V was pared by 6 bases and J by 1 base, with 9 bases between. For the CDR3, the DNA is TGTGCCAGTAGGGATCAGGGGAACACCGGGGAGCTGTTTTTT. Amino acid sequence: CASRDQGNTGELFF.

The chain has TRBV11-3 and TRBJ2-3; 10 bases match TRBD2. Trimming cost V 4 bases and J 4 bases; bases outside gene matches: 5. Germline loops: CDR1 SGHNT, CDR2 YENEEA. The CDR3 contains 15 residues. The CDR3 DNA reads as TGTGCCAGCAGCTCAGGGACTAGCGATTCAGATACGCAGTATTTT. It yields the protein CASSSGTSDSDTQYF.

The rearrangement uses TRBV4-2 and TRBJ1-2; D is perhaps TRBD1 (6 bases). CDR1 LGHNA and CDR2 YNFKEQ come from the germline V gene. V was clipped by 1 base and J by 8 bases, with 20 bases between them. The CDR3 extends over 16 amino acids. Written as DNA, the CDR3 is TGTGCCAGCAGCCAAGGGGTTAACCCACAGGGAGACGGCTACACCTTC. Its protein product is CASSQGVNPQGDGYTF.

The gene calls are TRBV28 and TRBJ2-1; the match to TRBD2 covers 8 bases. The germline CDR1 and CDR2 sequences are MDHEN and SYDVKM. V was clipped by 7 bases and J by 3 bases; unmatched bases: 11. The CDR3 covers 16 residues. Here the CDR3 DNA reads TGTGCCAGCACCCCGCGGCCGGGACTAGTCTACAATGAGCAGTTCTTC. Amino acid sequence: CASTPRPGLVYNEQFF.

V usage is TRBV6-2 or TRBV6-3 and J usage is TRBJ2-1, with a weak D call TRBD2 (5 bases). The CDR3 has 12 residues. CDR1 and CDR2 from the germline V gene are MNHEY and SVGEGT. V lost 5 bases and J 14 bases, leaving 16 bases between the germline ends. The CDR3 sequence is CASSPGAALEFF. As DNA, the CDR3 is TGTGCCAGCAGTCCCGGAGCGGCGCTGGAGTTCTTC.

The chain couples TRBV7-9 to TRBJ2-5, with a weak D call TRBD2 (5 bases). The CDR3 spans 15 residues. CDR1 and CDR2 (germline): SEHNR, FQNEAQ (reference sequence). V lost 1 base to trimming and J lost 2 bases, with 11 bases between them. The CDR3 is CASSLDRGIQETQYF. The DNA for the CDR3 is TGTGCCAGCAGCTTAGATAGAGGGATTCAAGAGACCCAGTACTTC.

V gene TRBV5-1 combines with J gene TRBJ2-7; perhaps TRBD2 as D (6 bases). This CDR3 has 13 amino acids. Germline-derived CDR1 and CDR2 are SGHRS and YFSETQ. The V end was cut by 4 bases, the J end by 4 bases, with 12 bases between. CDR3 amino acids: CASSPEGPYEQYF. In nucleotides, the CDR3 is TGCGCCAGCAGCCCGGAGGGCCCTTACGAGCAGTACTTC.

V gene TRBV18 combines with J gene TRBJ2-7; tentatively, D is TRBD2 (5 bases). V was shortened by 5 bases and J by 7 bases, with 21 bases between the two germline ends. CDR1 is KGHSH and CDR2 is LQKENI in the germline V gene. The CDR3 loop spans 15 amino acids. CDR3 nucleotide sequence: TGTGCCAGCTCATCAAAGGTCTCTAGCTTTGGTGAGCAGTACTTC. It encodes CASSSKVSSFGEQYF.

The V gene is TRBV6-6, the J gene TRBJ2-7; TRBD1 matches at 7 bases. This CDR3 comprises 14 residues. The V gene's germline CDR1 is MNHNY and CDR2 SVGAGI (reference sequence). Trimming cost V 6 bases and J 5 bases; bases outside gene matches: 10. The CDR3 loop is CASRNPGQYHEQYF. CDR3 in DNA: TGTGCCAGCAGAAATCCGGGACAGTACCACGAGCAGTACTTC.

This chain connects TRBV7-8 to TRBJ2-4, with TRBD2 matching over 12 bases. In germline, CDR1 is SGHVS, CDR2 FQNEAQ. V shed 2 bases, J shed 4 bases, and the junction held 6 bases outside the gene matches. The CDR3 consists of 17 residues. In DNA, the CDR3 is TGTGCCAGCAGCTTATCGGGACTAGCGGGTATAAAAAACATTCAGTACTTC. This translates into CASSLSGLAGIKNIQYF. The whole variable domain, filled in from reference TRBV7-8 and TRBJ2-4, reads GAGVSQSPRYKVAKRGQDVALRCDPISGHVSLFWYQQALGQGPEFLTYFQNEAQLDKSGLPSDRFFAERPEGSVSTLKIQRTQQEDSAVYLCASSLSGLAGIKNIQYFGAGTRLSVL.

The chain recombines TRBV5-1 with TRBJ1-5, with D possibly matching TRBD1 (6 bases). This CDR3 spans 15 amino acids. Between the trimmed V and J ends, which lost 4 bases and 0 bases, there was a span of 11 bases. The germline CDR1 and CDR2 sequences are SGHRS and YFSETQ. This chain's CDR3 is CASSPTGYSNQPQHF. The CDR3 DNA reads TGCGCCAGCAGCCCGACAGGCTATAGCAATCAGCCCCAGCATTTT. The variable domain in full, with the rest retrieved from reference TRBV5-1 and TRBJ1-5, is KAGVTQTPRYLIKTRGQQVTLSCSPISGHRSVSWYQQTPGQGLQFLFEYFSETQRNKGNFPGRFSGRQFSNSRSEMNVSTLELGDSALYLCASSPTGYSNQPQHFGDGTRLSIL.

This clone was seen a single time. The V call is TRBV5-4, the J call TRBJ2-3; D remains unclear. CDR3 length: 16 amino acids. From germline, CDR1 is SGHNT and CDR2 YYREEE (reference sequence). Trimming cost V 4 bases and J 0 bases, with 15 bases left between them. CDR3 sequence reads: CASSLRRQYSTDTQYF. The CDR3 DNA follows: TGTGCCAGCAGCCTTCGACGACAATATAGCACAGATACGCAGTATTTT.

The genes are TRBV15 and TRBJ1-1; D uncertain. In germline, CDR1 is LNHNV, CDR2 YYDKDF (reference sequence). Trimming took off 0 bases at V and 3 bases at J, with 8 bases between the two ends. The CDR3 spans 14 residues. The CDR3 DNA is TGTGCCACCAGCAGAGATCAGAGGGACACTGAAGCTTTCTTT. Protein sequence: CATSRDQRDTEAFF. Full variable domain (missing parts from reference TRBV15 and TRBJ1-1): DAMVIQNPRYQVTQFGKPVTLSCSQTLNHNVMYWYQQKSSQAPKLLFHYYDKDFNNEADTPDNFQSRRPNTSFCFLDIRSPGLGDTAMYLCATSRDQRDTEAFFGQGTRLTVV.

The chain has TRBV7-8 and TRBJ1-6; TRBD1 matches at 7 bases. V shed 3 bases, J shed 6 bases, and the junction held 8 bases outside the gene matches. This CDR3 comprises 16 residues. Germline V gene data show CDR1 as SGHVS and CDR2 as FQNEAQ. CDR3 in DNA: TGTGCCAGCAGCTTCACCCAGACAGGGAGTAATTCACCCCTCCACTTT. Translating it yields CASSFTQTGSNSPLHF.

The rearrangement links TRBV11-1 to TRBJ2-3; 7 bases agree with TRBD1. Germline-derived CDR1 and CDR2 are SGHAT and FQDESV (reference sequence). J lost 3 bases, V lost 5 bases, and 8 bases had no gene match. The CDR3 is 15 residues long. As DNA, the CDR3 is TGTGCCAGCAGCCTTCCAGGGGGTTTGACAGATACGCAGTATTTT. This translates into CASSLPGGLTDTQYF.

V gene TRBV4-1 combines with J gene TRBJ2-3; 7 bases line up with TRBD1. The CDR3 is made up of 16 amino acids. V lost 2 bases, J lost 0 bases, and 5 bases stayed unmatched. Germline V CDR1 and CDR2: MGHRA, YSYEKL. CDR3 in DNA: TGCGCCAGCAGCCAACGGGACAGTGTGAGCACAGATACGCAGTATTTT. It yields the protein CASSQRDSVSTDTQYF.

The chain combines TRBV19 with TRBJ2-2; maybe TRBD1 (5 bases). Germline V gene lookup returns CDR1 LNHDA and CDR2 SQIVND (reference sequence). The CDR3 spans 12 residues. Between the trimmed V and J ends, which lost 10 bases and 6 bases, there was a span of 12 bases. The CDR3 coding sequence is TGTGCCATTAGACAGCCTGCCGGGGAGCTGTTTTTT. Amino acids: CAIRQPAGELFF. The full variable domain, with the rest looked up from reference TRBV19 and TRBJ2-2, is DGGITQSPKYLFRKEGQNVTLSCEQNLNHDAMYWYRQDPGQGLRLIYYSQIVNDFQKGDIAEGYSVSREKKESFPLTVTSAQKNPTAFYLCAIRQPAGELFFGEGSRLTVL.

This clone was recorded only once. V usage is TRBV4-1 and J usage is TRBJ2-7, with D perhaps TRBD1 (5 bases). The CDR3 runs to 14 residues. Per the germline V gene, CDR1 is MGHRA and CDR2 is YSYEKL. Trimming left V 6 bases short and J 5 bases short, with 17 bases between. DNA of the CDR3: TGCGCCAGCAGTCCAGGGCAGGGAATTAACGAGCAGTACTTC. Amino acids: CASSPGQGINEQYF.

V usage is TRBV5-4 and J usage is TRBJ1-2; no reliable D call. Per the germline V gene, CDR1 is SGHNT and CDR2 is YYREEE (reference sequence). The germline V and J ends were trimmed by 4 bases and 2 bases, with 12 bases remaining between them. CDR3 length: 14 residues. CDR3 DNA sequence: TGTGCCAGCAGCCCAGATGGCAGAAACTATGGCTACACCTTC. Encoded protein: CASSPDGRNYGYTF.

Here the CDR3 reads CASSALAGGTDTQYF. The CDR3 DNA is TGTGCCAGCAGCGCACTAGCGGGAGGGACAGATACGCAGTATTTT. The chain links TRBV11-3 to TRBJ2-3, with 13 nucleotides matching TRBD2. Germline CDR1 SGHNT, CDR2 YENEEA. This CDR3 contains 15 residues. V shed 5 bases and J 3 bases; nucleotides not matched to a gene: 2. Full variable domain (missing parts from reference TRBV11-3 and TRBJ2-3): EAGVVQSPRYKIIEKKQPVAFWCNPISGHNTLYWYLQNLGQGPELLIRYENEEAVDDSQLPKDRFSAERLKGVDSTLKIQPAELGDSAVYLCASSALAGGTDTQYFGPGTRLTVL.

The rearrangement uses TRBV5-1 and TRBJ2-3, with D unclear. V was pared by 1 base and J by 7 bases, with 10 bases between. From germline, CDR1 is SGHRS and CDR2 YFSETQ. This CDR3 contains 13 residues. CDR3 loop: CASSLYAPNTQYF. CDR3 bases: TGCGCCAGCAGCTTGTACGCCCCTAATACGCAGTATTTT.

This sequence joins TRBV7-8 and TRBJ2-3; 13 positions agree with TRBD2. CDR1 is SGHVS, CDR2 FQNEAQ, per germline. V was clipped by 6 bases and J by 5 bases; unmatched bases: 8. The CDR3 is 16 amino acids. The CDR3 protein is CASRSQTSGRVDTQYF. The DNA of the CDR3 is TGTGCCAGCAGAAGCCAAACTAGCGGGAGGGTAGATACGCAGTATTTT.

The CDR3 DNA reads TGCGCCAGCAGCTCGGGCGGGAACTCCTACGAGCAGTACTTC. This codes for CASSSGGNSYEQYF. The chain couples TRBV5-1 to TRBJ2-7; weak D call: TRBD2 (6 bases). The CDR3 is 14 amino acids. Trimming shortened V by 3 bases and J by 0 bases, and 10 bases separated the two germline ends. Per the germline V gene, CDR1 is SGHRS and CDR2 is YFSETQ.